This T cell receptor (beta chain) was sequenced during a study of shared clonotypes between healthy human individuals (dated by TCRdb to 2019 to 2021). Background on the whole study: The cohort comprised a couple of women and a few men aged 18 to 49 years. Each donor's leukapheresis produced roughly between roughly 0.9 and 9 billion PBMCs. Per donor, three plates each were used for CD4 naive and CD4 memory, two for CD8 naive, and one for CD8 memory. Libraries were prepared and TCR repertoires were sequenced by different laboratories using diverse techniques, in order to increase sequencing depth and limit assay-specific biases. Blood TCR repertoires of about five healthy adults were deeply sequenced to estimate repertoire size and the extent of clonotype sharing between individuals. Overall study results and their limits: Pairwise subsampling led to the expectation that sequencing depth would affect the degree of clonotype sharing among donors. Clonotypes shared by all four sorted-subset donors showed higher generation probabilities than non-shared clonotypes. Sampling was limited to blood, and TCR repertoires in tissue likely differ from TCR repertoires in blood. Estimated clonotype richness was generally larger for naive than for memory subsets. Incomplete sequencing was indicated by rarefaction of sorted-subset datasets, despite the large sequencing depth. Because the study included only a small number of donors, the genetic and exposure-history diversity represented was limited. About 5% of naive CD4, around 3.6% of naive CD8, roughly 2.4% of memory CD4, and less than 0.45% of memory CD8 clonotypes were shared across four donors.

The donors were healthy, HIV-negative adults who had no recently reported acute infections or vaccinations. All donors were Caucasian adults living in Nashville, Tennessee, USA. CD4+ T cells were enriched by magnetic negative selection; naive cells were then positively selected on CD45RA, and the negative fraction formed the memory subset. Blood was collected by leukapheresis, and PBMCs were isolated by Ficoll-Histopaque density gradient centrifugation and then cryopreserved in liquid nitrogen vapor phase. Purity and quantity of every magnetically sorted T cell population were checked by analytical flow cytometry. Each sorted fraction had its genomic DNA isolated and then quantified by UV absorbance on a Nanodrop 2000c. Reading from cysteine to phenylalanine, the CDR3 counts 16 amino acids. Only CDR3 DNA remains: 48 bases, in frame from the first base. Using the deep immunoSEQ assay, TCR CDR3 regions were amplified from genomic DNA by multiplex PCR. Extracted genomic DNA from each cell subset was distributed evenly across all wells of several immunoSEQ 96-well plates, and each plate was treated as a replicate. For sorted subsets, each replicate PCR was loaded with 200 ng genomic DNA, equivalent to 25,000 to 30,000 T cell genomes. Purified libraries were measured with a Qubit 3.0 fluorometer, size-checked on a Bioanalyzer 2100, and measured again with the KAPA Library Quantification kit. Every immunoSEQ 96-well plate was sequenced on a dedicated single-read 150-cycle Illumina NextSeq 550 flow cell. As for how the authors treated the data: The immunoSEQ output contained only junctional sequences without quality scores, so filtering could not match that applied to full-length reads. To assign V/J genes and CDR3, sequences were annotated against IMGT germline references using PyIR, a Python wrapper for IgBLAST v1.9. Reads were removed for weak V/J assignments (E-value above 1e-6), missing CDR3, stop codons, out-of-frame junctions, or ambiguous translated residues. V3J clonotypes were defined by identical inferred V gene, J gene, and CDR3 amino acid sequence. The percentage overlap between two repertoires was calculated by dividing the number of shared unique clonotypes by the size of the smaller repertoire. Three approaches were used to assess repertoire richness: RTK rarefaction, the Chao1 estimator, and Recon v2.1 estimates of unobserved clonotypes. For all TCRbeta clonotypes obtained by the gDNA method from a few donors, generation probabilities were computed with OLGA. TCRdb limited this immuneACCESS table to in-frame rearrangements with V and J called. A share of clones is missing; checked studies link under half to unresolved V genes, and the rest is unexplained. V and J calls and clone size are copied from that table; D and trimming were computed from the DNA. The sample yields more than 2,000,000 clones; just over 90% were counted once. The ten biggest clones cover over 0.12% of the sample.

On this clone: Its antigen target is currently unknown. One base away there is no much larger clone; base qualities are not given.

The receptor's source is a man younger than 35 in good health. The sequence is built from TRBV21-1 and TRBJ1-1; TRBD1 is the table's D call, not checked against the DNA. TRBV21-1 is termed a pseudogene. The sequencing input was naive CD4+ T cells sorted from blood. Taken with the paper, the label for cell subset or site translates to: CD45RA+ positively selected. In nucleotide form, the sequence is TGTGCCAGCAGCAAACCGGGACAGGGCGCCGGCACTGAAGCTTTCTTT. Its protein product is CASSKPGQGAGTEAFF.